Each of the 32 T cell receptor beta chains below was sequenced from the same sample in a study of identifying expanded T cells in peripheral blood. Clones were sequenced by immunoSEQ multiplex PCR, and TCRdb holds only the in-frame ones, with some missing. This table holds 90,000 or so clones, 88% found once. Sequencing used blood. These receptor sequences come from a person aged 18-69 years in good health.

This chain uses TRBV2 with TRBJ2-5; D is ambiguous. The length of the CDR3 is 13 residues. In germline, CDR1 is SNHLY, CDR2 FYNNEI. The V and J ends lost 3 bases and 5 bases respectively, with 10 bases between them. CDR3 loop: CASSDFPGETQYF. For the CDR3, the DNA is TGTGCCAGCAGTGATTTCCCCGGGGAGACCCAGTACTTC.

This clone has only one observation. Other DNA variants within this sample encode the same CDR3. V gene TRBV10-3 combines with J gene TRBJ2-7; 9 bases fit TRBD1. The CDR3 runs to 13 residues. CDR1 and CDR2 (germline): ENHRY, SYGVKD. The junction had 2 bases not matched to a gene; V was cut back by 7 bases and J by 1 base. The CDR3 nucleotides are TGTGCCATCAAGGGACAGGGTTCCTACGAGCAGTACTTC. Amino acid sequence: CAIKGQGSYEQYF.

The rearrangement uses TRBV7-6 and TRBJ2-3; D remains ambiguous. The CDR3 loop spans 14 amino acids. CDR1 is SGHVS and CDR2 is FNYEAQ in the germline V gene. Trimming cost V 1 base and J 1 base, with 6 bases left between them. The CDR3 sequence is CASSLGQGTDTQYF. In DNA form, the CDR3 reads TGTGCCAGCAGCTTAGGGCAGGGCACAGATACGCAGTATTTT.

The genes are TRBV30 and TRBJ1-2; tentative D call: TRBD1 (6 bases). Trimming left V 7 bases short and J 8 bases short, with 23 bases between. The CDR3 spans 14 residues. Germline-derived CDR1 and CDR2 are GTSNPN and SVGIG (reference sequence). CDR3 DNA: TGTGCCTACTCTGTAGGGTATGCCGGGGGCGGCTACACCTTC. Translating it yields CAYSVGYAGGGYTF.

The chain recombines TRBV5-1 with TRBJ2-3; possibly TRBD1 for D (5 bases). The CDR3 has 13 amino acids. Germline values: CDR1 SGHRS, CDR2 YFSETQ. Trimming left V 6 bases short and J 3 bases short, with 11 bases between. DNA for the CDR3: TGCGCCAGCAAAGGGGCAGGGACAGATACGCAGTATTTT. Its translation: CASKGAGTDTQYF.

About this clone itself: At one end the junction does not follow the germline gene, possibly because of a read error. The CDR3 region is CASSIGTSGAQGTQYF. The CDR3 DNA reads as TGTGCCAGCAGCATCGGGACTAGCGGGGCCCAAGGGACCCAGTACTTC. The V call is TRBV7-7, the J call TRBJ2-5, with 13 bases aligning to TRBD2. The CDR3 has 16 amino acids. The germline gives CDR1 SSHAT, CDR2 FNYEAQ (reference sequence).

The DNA of the CDR3 is TGTGCCTGGTCGCCGGGATACAATGAGCAGTTCTTC. As protein: CAWSPGYNEQFF. This sequence joins TRBV30 and TRBJ2-1; D might be TRBD2 (5 bases). Germline loops: CDR1 GTSNPN, CDR2 SVGIG (reference sequence). The CDR3 spans 12 residues. The V end was cut by 5 bases, the J end by 4 bases, with 9 bases between.

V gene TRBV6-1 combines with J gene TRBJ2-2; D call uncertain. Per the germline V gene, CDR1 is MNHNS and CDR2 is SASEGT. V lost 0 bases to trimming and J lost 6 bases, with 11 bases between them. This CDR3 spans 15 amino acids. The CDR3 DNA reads TGTGCCAGCAGTGAAGCGCTTTTCCGGTCCGGGGAGCTGTTTTTT. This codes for CASSEALFRSGELFF.

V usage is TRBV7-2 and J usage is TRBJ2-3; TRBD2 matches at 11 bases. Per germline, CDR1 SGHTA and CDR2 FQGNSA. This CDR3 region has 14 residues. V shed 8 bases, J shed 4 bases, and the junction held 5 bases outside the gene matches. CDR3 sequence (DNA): TGTGCCAGCCTAGCGGGGGGCTCAGCAGATACGCAGTATTTT. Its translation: CASLAGGSADTQYF.

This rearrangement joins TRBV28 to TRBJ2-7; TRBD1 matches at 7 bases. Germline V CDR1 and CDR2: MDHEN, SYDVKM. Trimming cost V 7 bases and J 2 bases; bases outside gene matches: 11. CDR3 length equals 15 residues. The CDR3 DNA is TGTGCCAGCACCTCAGGCGGACAGGTGACCTACGAGCAGTACTTC. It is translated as CASTSGGQVTYEQYF.

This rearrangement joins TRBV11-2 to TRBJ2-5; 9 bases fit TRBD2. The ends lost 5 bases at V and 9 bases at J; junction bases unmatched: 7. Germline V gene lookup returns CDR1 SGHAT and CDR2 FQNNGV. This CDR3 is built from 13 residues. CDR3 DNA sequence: TGTGCCAGCAGCCGGACTAGCGCCGGGGCCCAGTACTTC. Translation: CASSRTSAGAQYF.

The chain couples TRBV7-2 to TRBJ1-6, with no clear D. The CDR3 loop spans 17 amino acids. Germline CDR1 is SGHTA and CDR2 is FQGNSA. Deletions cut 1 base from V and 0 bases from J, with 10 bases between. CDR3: CASSLGARSSYNSPLHF. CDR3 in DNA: TGTGCCAGCAGCTTAGGGGCACGGAGCTCCTATAATTCACCCCTCCACTTT.

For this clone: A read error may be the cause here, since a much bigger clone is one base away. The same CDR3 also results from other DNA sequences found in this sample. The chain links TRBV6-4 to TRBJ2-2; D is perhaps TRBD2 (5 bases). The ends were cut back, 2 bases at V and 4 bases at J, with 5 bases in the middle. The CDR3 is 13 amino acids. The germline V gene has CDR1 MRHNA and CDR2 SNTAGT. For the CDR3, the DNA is TGTGCCAGCAGTGACGGACTCACCGGGGAGCTGTTTTTT. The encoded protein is CASSDGLTGELFF.

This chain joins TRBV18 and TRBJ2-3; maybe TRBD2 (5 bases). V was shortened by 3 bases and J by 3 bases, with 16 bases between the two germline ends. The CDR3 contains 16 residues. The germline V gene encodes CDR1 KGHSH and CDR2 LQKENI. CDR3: CASSPPTTVATDTQYF. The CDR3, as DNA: TGTGCCAGCTCACCTCCGACTACGGTTGCGACAGATACGCAGTATTTT.

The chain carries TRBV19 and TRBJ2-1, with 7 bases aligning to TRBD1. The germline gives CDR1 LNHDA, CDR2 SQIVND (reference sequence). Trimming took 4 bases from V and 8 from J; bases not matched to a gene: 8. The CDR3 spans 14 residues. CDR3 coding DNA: TGTGCCAGTAGTAGCACAGGGGCTCGCGATGAGCAGTTCTTC. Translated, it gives CASSSTGARDEQFF.

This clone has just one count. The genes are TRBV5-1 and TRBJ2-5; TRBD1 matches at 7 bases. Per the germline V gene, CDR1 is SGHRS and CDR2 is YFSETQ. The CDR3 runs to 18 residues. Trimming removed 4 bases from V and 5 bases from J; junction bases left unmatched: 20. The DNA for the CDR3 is TGCGCCAGCAGCGCGGGCGGAGTCGACAGGGTTGGGGGCGAGACCCAGTACTTC. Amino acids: CASSAGGVDRVGGETQYF.

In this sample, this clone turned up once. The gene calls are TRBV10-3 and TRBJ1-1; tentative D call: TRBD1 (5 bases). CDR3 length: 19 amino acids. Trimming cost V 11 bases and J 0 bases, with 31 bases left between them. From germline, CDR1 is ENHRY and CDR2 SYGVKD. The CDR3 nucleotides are TGTGCCGCCCAGCCGGGATCGGGGCAAACCGGGGCCTTGAACACTGAAGCTTTCTTT. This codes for CAAQPGSGQTGALNTEAFF.

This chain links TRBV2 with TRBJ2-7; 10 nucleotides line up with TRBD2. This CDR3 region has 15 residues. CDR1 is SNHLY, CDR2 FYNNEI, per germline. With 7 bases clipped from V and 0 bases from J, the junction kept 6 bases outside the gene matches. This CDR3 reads CASNGLAATSYEQYF. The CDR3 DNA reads TGTGCCAGCAACGGACTAGCGGCTACCTCCTACGAGCAGTACTTC.

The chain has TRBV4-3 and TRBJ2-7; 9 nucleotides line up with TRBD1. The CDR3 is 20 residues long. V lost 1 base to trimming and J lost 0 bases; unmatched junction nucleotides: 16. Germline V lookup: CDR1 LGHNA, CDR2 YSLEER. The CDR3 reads CASSQGFARTGQGNSYEQYF. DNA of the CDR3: TGCGCCAGCAGCCAAGGATTCGCCCGAACGGGACAGGGCAACTCCTACGAGCAGTACTTC.

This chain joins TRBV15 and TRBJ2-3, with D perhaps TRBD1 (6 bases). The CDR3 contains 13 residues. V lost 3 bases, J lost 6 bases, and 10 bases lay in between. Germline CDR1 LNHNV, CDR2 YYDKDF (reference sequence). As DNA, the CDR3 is TGTGCCACCAGCAGCCCACAGGGCGATACGCAGTATTTT. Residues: CATSSPQGDTQYF.

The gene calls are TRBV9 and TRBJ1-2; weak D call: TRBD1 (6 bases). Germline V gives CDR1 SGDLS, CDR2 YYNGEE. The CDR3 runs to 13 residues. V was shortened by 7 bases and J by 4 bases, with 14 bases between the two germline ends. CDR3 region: CASSKGGVYGYTF. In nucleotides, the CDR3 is TGTGCCAGCTCCAAGGGGGGAGTCTATGGCTACACCTTC. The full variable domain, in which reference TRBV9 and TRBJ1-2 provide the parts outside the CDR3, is DSGVTQTPKHLITATGQRVTLRCSPRSGDLSVYWYQQSLDQGLQFLIQYYNGEERAKGNILERFSAQQFPDLHSELNLSSLELGDSALYFCASSKGGVYGYTFGSGTRLTVV.

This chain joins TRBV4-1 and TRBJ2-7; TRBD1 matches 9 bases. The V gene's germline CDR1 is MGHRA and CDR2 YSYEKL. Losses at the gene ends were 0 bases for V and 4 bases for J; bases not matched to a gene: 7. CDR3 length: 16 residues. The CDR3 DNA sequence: TGCGCCAGCAGCCAAGAGGCGGGACAGGGATGGTACGAGCAGTACTTC. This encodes CASSQEAGQGWYEQYF.

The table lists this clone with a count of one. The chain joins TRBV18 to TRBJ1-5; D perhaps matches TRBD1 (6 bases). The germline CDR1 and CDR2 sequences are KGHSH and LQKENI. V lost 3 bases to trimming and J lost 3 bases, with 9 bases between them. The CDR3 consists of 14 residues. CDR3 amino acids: CASSPGGPNQPQHF. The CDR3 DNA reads TGTGCCAGCTCACCCGGGGGCCCCAATCAGCCCCAGCATTTT. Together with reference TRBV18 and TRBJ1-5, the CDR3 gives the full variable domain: NAGVMQNPRHLVRRRGQEARLRCSPMKGHSHVYWYRQLPEEGLKFMVYLQKENIIDESGMPKERFSAEFPKEGPSILRIQQVVRGDSAAYFCASSPGGPNQPQHFGDGTRLSIL.

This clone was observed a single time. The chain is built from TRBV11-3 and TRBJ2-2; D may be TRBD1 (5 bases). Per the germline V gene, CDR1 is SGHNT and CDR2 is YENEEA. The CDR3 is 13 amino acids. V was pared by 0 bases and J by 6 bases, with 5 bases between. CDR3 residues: CASSLDRAGELFF. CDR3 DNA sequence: TGTGCCAGCAGCTTAGACAGGGCCGGGGAGCTGTTTTTT.

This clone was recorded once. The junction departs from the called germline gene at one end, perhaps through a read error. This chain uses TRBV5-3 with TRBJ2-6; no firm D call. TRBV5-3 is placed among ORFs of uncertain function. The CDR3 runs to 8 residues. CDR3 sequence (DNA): TGTGCCAGACAGGTTAGTGCTTTC. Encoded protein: CARQVSAF.

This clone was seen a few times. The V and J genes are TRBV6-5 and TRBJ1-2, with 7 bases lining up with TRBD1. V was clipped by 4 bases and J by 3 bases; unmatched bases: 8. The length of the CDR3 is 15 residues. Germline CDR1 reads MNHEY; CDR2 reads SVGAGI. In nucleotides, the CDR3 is TGTGCCAGCAGTTTCGACCGGGACAGAGACTATGGCTACACCTTC. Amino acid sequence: CASSFDRDRDYGYTF.

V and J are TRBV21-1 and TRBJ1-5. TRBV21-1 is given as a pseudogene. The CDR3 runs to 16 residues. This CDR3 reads CASSKAQDGSNQPQHF. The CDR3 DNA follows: TGTGCCAGCAGCAAAGCGCAGGACGGGAGCAATCAGCCCCAGCATTTT.

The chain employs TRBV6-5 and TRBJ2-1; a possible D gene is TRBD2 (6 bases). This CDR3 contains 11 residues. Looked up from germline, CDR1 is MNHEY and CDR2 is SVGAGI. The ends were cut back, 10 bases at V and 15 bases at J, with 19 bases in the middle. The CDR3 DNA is TGTGCCACCGGGGGTTTTAATAGTCTGTTCTTC. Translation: CATGGFNSLFF.

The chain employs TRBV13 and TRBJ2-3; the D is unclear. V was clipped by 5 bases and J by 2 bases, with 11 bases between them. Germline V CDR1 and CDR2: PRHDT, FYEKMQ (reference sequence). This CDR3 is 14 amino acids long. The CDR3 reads CASSPKPTTDTQYF. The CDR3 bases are TGTGCCAGCAGCCCGAAGCCCACCACAGATACGCAGTATTTT.

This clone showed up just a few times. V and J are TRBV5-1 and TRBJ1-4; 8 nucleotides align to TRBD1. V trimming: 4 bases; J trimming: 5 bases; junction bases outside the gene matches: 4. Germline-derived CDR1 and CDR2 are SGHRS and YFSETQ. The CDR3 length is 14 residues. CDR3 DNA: TGCGCCAGCAGCCCAGGGGGCCGGAATGAAAAACTGTTTTTT. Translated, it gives CASSPGGRNEKLFF. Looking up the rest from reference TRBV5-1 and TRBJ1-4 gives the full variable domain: KAGVTQTPRYLIKTRGQQVTLSCSPISGHRSVSWYQQTPGQGLQFLFEYFSETQRNKGNFPGRFSGRQFSNSRSEMNVSTLELGDSALYLCASSPGGRNEKLFFGSGTQLSVL.

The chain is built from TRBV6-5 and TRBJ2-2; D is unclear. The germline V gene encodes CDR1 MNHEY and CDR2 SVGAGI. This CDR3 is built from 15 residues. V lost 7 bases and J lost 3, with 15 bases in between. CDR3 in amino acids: CASTLQSPHTGELFF. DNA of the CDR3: TGTGCCAGCACCTTGCAGTCTCCACACACCGGGGAGCTGTTTTTT.

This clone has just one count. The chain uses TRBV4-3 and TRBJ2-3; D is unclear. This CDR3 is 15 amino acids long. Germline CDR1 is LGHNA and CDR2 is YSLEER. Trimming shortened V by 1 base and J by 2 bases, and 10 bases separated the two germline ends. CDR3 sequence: CASSQGIPITDTQYF. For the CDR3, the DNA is TGCGCCAGCAGCCAAGGAATCCCTATCACAGATACGCAGTATTTT.